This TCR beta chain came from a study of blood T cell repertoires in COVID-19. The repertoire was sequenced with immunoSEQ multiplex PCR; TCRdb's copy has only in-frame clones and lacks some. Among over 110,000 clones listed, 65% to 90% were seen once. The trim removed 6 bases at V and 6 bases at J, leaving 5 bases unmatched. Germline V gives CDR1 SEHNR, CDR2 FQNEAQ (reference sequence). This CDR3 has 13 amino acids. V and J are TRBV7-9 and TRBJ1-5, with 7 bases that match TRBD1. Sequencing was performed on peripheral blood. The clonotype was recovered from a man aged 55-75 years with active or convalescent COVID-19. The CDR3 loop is CASSQRQGQPQHF. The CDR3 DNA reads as TGTGCCAGCAGTCAACGACAGGGTCAGCCCCAGCATTTT.